This T cell receptor beta chain stems from a study of cytomegalovirus exposure and HLA in healthy donors. Study results and caveats: The classifier reportedly diagnosed cytomegalovirus status with high sensitivity and specificity.

Worth noting for this clone: Its cognate antigen is unknown.

Unrecorded immune exposures were likely, despite nominal health at sampling. The V gene lost 6 bases and the J gene lost 0 bases, with 14 bases spanning the gap. The length of the CDR3 is 15 residues. Germline CDR1 KGHSH, CDR2 LQKENI. 60 Vbeta and 13 Jbeta primers were used in PCR. Data came from immunoSEQ multiplex PCR; TCRdb stores just in-frame clones and leaves some out. The sample shows under 200,000 clones, around 73% of them seen only once. The receptor's source is a woman aged 18-29 years in good health and CMV-seropositive. The sequencing sample was made of PBMCs. V is TRBV18 and J is TRBJ1-1; TRBD1 might be the D (5 bases). CDR3 bases: TGTGCCAGCTCTTTTACAGGTTACATGAACACTGAAGCTTTCTTT. Residues: CASSFTGYMNTEAFF. The full variable domain, completed using reference TRBV18 and TRBJ1-1, is NAGVMQNPRHLVRRRGQEARLRCSPMKGHSHVYWYRQLPEEGLKFMVYLQKENIIDESGMPKERFSAEFPKEGPSILRIQQVVRGDSAAYFCASSFTGYMNTEAFFGQGTRLTVV.